This entry lists 25 T cell receptor beta chains sequenced from one sample in a study of type 1 and type 2 diabetes patients. The PCR template was genomic DNA. A primer set of 30 forward and 13 reverse primers amplified the CDR3. TCRdb itself ran the multiplex PCR reads through MiXCR, one entry per CDR3 protein. The table records a few hundred thousand distinct CDR3 sequences, 45% to 60% of them present only once. Material for sequencing was peripheral blood mononuclear cells (PBMCs). These receptors all stem from a man aged 18 to 30 with type 2 diabetes.

The chain employs TRBV7-8 and TRBJ1-5; TRBD1 agrees at 9 bases. The CDR3 contains 15 residues. J was trimmed by 6 bases and V by 1 base; bases with no gene match: 4. Per the germline V gene, CDR1 is SGHVS and CDR2 is FQNEAQ. DNA for the CDR3: TGTGCCAGCAGCTTAGACAGGGGGCATGTTCAGCCCCAGCATTTT. Its protein is CASSLDRGHVQPQHF.

This rearrangement joins TRBV28 to TRBJ2-7, with TRBD2 matching 7 bases. In germline, CDR1 is MDHEN, CDR2 SYDVKM. This CDR3 contains 15 residues. With 5 bases clipped from V and 2 bases from J, the junction kept 9 bases outside the gene matches. CDR3 nucleotide sequence: TGTGCCAGCAGTGCCCCAGCGGGACCTACCTACGAGCAGTACTTC. Amino acids: CASSAPAGPTYEQYF.

Of note for this clonotype: A read error may account for a junction end that differs from germline. The chain is built from TRBV11-2 and TRBJ2-3; D tentatively reads TRBD1 or TRBD2 (5 bases each). The CDR3 length is 16 residues. Germline V lookup: CDR1 SGHAT, CDR2 FQNNGV. The CDR3 sequence: CASSQDGTSSTDTQYF. The DNA of the CDR3 is TGCGCCAGCAGCCAAGATGGGACGTCTAGCACAGATACGCAGTATTTT.

This clonotype was found a few times. One junction end disagrees with the germline gene, perhaps due to a read error. This sequence joins TRBV7-2 and TRBJ2-7, with 9 bases lining up with TRBD2. The CDR3 loop spans 14 amino acids. Germline V gives CDR1 SGHTA, CDR2 FQGNSA. CDR3 coding DNA: TGTGCCAGCAGCCCGGACACCCATAGCGGGAGACCGTCCTTC. Its translation: CASSPDTHSGRPSF.

This chain links TRBV6-6 with TRBJ2-7; D is possibly TRBD1 (5 bases). Trimming stripped 5 bases from V and 0 bases from J, with 11 bases between. The CDR3 extends over 14 amino acids. Germline CDR1 reads MNHNY; CDR2 reads SVGAGI (reference sequence). Here the CDR3 DNA reads TGTGCCAGCAGTCCGTACAGGAGCTCCTACGAGCAGTACTTC. It yields the protein CASSPYRSSYEQYF.

This clonotype was observed a handful of times. This chain connects TRBV2 to TRBJ1-2, with D possibly TRBD1 on 5 matching bases. The germline gives CDR1 SNHLY, CDR2 FYNNEI. Trimming left V 6 bases short and J 7 bases short, with 21 bases between. The CDR3 length is 15 residues. The CDR3 region has the DNA TGTGCCAGCAGAGCAGGGACCCTAACCCCGCTTGGCTACACCTTC. It translates to CASRAGTLTPLGYTF.

The rearrangement links TRBV20-1 to TRBJ2-7; D gene unclear. The germline V gene has CDR1 DFQATT and CDR2 SNEGSKA (reference sequence). The CDR3 totals 13 residues. V was clipped by 0 bases and J by 9 bases, with 15 bases between them. Here the CDR3 reads CSAREHTGIGQYF. CDR3 bases: TGCAGTGCTAGAGAACATACTGGAATAGGGCAGTACTTC.

About this clonotype itself: An end of the junction differs from the germline gene, which may be a read error. The V and J genes are TRBV5-1 and TRBJ1-4; possibly TRBD1 for D (5 bases). The CDR3 sequence is 16 residues long. The V gene's germline CDR1 is SGHRS and CDR2 YFSETQ. The CDR3 DNA is TGTGCCAGCAGCGTGGGGGTTACTAGGGGAAATGAAAAACTGTTTTTT. Translation: CASSVGVTRGNEKLFF.

This rearrangement joins TRBV4-2 to TRBJ2-2; tentative D call: TRBD1 (5 bases). The germline V gene encodes CDR1 LGHNA and CDR2 YNFKEQ. Trimming stripped 5 bases from V and 4 bases from J, with 11 bases between. This CDR3 comprises 14 residues. CDR3 in DNA: TGTGCCAGCAGCGATAGGGGTGGCACCGGGGAGCTGTTTTTT. As protein: CASSDRGGTGELFF.

This chain connects TRBV12-3 or TRBV12-4 to TRBJ1-6, with 8 bases matching TRBD1. This CDR3 has 14 residues. Trimming took 2 bases from V and 9 from J; bases not matched to a gene: 3. As DNA, the CDR3 is TGTGCCAGCAGTTTACGGACAGGGAGTTCACCCCTCCACTTT. This codes for CASSLRTGSSPLHF.

J is TRBJ2-1 and V is TRBV19; 8 nucleotides align to TRBD1. V lost 5 bases, J lost 8 bases, and 5 bases stayed unmatched. This CDR3 comprises 13 residues. The V gene's germline CDR1 is LNHDA and CDR2 SQIVND (reference sequence). In nucleotides, the CDR3 is TGTGCCAGTAGTTGGACAGGGCAGGATGAGCAGTTCTTC. Its translation: CASSWTGQDEQFF.

At least ten counts were recorded for this clonotype. The rearrangement joins TRBV10-2 to TRBJ2-5; TRBD2 aligns across 8 bases. V shed 4 bases and J 0 bases; nucleotides not matched to a gene: 4. Germline CDR1 and CDR2: WSHSY and SAAADI. This CDR3 comprises 15 residues. The CDR3 region is CASSASSGYQETQYF. The CDR3 DNA sequence: TGCGCCAGCAGTGCGTCTAGCGGGTACCAAGAGACCCAGTACTTC.

This chain connects TRBV6-2 or TRBV6-3 to TRBJ2-5; TRBD1 matches 7 bases. V was clipped by 5 bases and J by 5 bases; unmatched bases: 5. The CDR3 is made up of 13 amino acids. The V gene's germline CDR1 is MNHEY and CDR2 SVGEGT. The CDR3 DNA sequence: TGTGCCAGCAGTAAGGGGGCTAGGGAGACCCAGTACTTC. Protein product: CASSKGARETQYF.

A few counts support this clonotype. The chain couples TRBV2 to TRBJ2-4, with a tentative D call TRBD2 (5 bases). V dropped 2 bases and J dropped 0 bases, with 8 bases sitting between them. Germline V gene lookup returns CDR1 SNHLY and CDR2 FYNNEI. The CDR3 length is 15 residues. The CDR3 loop reads CASSEFGIAKNIQYF. CDR3 in DNA: TGTGCCAGCAGTGAATTCGGGATAGCCAAAAACATTCAGTACTTC.

This clonotype has more than one count but fewer than ten. The rearrangement links TRBV2 to TRBJ1-2; D gene unclear. Germline-derived CDR1 and CDR2 are SNHLY and FYNNEI. Trimming took 7 bases from V and 1 from J, leaving 19 bases between them. This CDR3 has 16 amino acids. CDR3: CASNSLGGPNNYGYTF. The CDR3 region has the DNA TGTGCCAGCAATAGCTTGGGAGGTCCAAATAACTATGGCTACACCTTC.

The V call is TRBV13, the J call TRBJ1-2; no firm D call. The germline V gene has CDR1 PRHDT and CDR2 FYEKMQ (reference sequence). The CDR3 sequence is 15 residues long. The V end lost 0 bases, the J end lost 4 bases, and 12 bases lay between the germline ends. The CDR3, as DNA: TGTGCCAGCAGCTTAGGGTCCCAGCAAGTCTATGGCTACACCTTC. Translated: CASSLGSQQVYGYTF.

This clonotype has more than one count but fewer than ten. The V and J genes are TRBV7-8 and TRBJ2-3; possible D gene TRBD1, 6 bases. CDR1 and CDR2 from the germline V gene are SGHVS and FQNEAQ. The CDR3 runs 14 residues. Deletions cut 5 bases from V and 6 bases from J, with 15 bases between. CDR3 amino acids: CASSLDSRFDTQYF. CDR3 in DNA: TGTGCCAGCAGCCTGGACAGCCGTTTTGATACGCAGTATTTT.

This clonotype came up a few times. V gene TRBV20-1 combines with J gene TRBJ2-1; no firm D call. The germline CDR1 and CDR2 sequences are DFQATT and SNEGSKA (reference sequence). The CDR3 runs to 9 residues. The CDR3 loop reads CSADNEQFF. CDR3 in DNA: TGCAGCGCTGACAATGAGCAGTTCTTC.

This clonotype was recorded a few times. V usage is TRBV30 and J usage is TRBJ1-4, with unresolved D. The ends were cut back, 3 bases at V and 8 bases at J, with 19 bases in the middle. This CDR3 has 15 amino acids. The germline V gene encodes CDR1 GTSNPN and CDR2 SVGIG (reference sequence). The CDR3 is CAWSRGLVPEEKLFF. In DNA, the CDR3 is TGTGCCTGGAGCCGGGGTTTGGTTCCTGAGGAAAAACTGTTTTTT. Full variable domain (missing parts from reference TRBV30 and TRBJ1-4): SQTIHQWPATLVQPVGSPLSLECTVEGTSNPNLYWYRQAAGRGLQLLFYSVGIGQISSEVPQNLSASRPQDRQFILSSKKLLLSDSGFYLCAWSRGLVPEEKLFFGSGTQLSVL.

The table lists this clonotype with a few counts. The gene calls are TRBV10-3 and TRBJ1-1; the D is unclear. V lost 3 bases to trimming and J lost 7 bases, with 12 bases between them. CDR1 is ENHRY, CDR2 SYGVKD, per germline. This CDR3 region has 13 residues. CDR3 amino acids: CAISDYGRFEAFF. In nucleotides, the CDR3 is TGTGCCATCAGTGATTACGGACGGTTTGAAGCTTTCTTT.

The chain employs TRBV19 and TRBJ1-4; TRBD1 is a possible D gene (5 bases). The CDR3 contains 12 residues. Germline lookup yields CDR1 LNHDA and CDR2 SQIVND (reference sequence). Trimming took off 1 base at V and 8 bases at J, with 5 bases between the two ends. CDR3 in amino acids: CASSIGGEKLFF. The CDR3 bases are TGTGCCAGTAGTATAGGGGGCGAAAAACTGTTTTTT.

This clonotype appeared a single time. A read error is possible here, since a much larger clone lies one base away. The chain has TRBV10-3 and TRBJ2-7; TRBD1 aligns across 10 bases. CDR3 length: 19 residues. Germline V gives CDR1 ENHRY, CDR2 SYGVKD. Here the CDR3 DNA reads TGTGCCATCAGTGAGACGTCCCGGGACAGGGGTCCCGTGTCGTACGGGCAGTACTTC. Its protein is CAISETSRDRGPVSYGQYF.

This clonotype showed up just once. This chain joins TRBV27 and TRBJ2-5; D possibly corresponds to TRBD1 (6 bases). CDR3 length: 15 residues. Per the germline V gene, CDR1 is MNHEY and CDR2 is SMNVEV (reference sequence). V shed 0 bases and J shed 1 base, with 9 bases lying between them. The CDR3 nucleotides read TGTGCCAGCAGTTTATCCCGGACAGTCCAAGAGACCCAGTACTTC. It encodes CASSLSRTVQETQYF.

The V call is TRBV27, the J call TRBJ2-3, with 11 bases matching TRBD2. The CDR3 sequence is 17 residues long. CDR1 and CDR2 (germline): MNHEY, SMNVEV (reference sequence). The V segment lost 4 bases and the J segment 4 bases; nucleotides outside the gene matches: 10. This chain's CDR3 is CASSSRTGGLAADTQYF. CDR3 nucleotide sequence: TGTGCCAGCAGTTCCCGAACAGGGGGACTAGCGGCAGATACGCAGTATTTT.

The chain links TRBV5-1 to TRBJ1-5, with 9 bases that match TRBD1. V dropped 4 bases and J dropped 3; count of bases not matched to a gene: 5. This CDR3 region has 15 residues. The V gene's germline CDR1 is SGHRS and CDR2 YFSETQ. CDR3 nucleotide sequence: TGCGCCAGCAGCCCGGGACAGGGTACCAATCAGCCCCAGCATTTT. It yields the protein CASSPGQGTNQPQHF.